Presented here are 24 T cell receptor beta chains from one specimen sequenced in a study of cytomegalovirus exposure and HLA in healthy donors. The PCR had 60 Vbeta and 13 Jbeta primers. Some clones are missing from TCRdb's copy, which holds only in-frame ones; the method was immunoSEQ multiplex PCR. This repertoire shows 100,000 to 150,000 clones, approximately 84% found once; its top ten account for around 4%. Specimen: PBMCs. Receptors were obtained from a man between 18 and 35 years old in good health and CMV-seropositive.

This clone was seen just once. The chain couples TRBV18 to TRBJ2-7, with 7 bases aligning to TRBD1. The trim removed 3 bases at V and 7 bases at J, leaving 9 bases unmatched. Germline V lookup: CDR1 KGHSH, CDR2 LQKENI. This CDR3 is built from 14 residues. The CDR3 DNA follows: TGTGCCAGCTCACCGGGACAGTCAACGAAAGAGCAGTACTTC. Amino acids: CASSPGQSTKEQYF.

J is TRBJ2-5 and V is TRBV7-9, with D possibly matching TRBD1 (5 bases). The J call may not be correct, given that the DNA end is closer to TRBJ2-7. The CDR3 loop spans 14 amino acids. Looked up from germline, CDR1 is SEHNR and CDR2 is FQNEAQ (reference sequence). The CDR3 here is CASSLSTWGHEQYF. CDR3 DNA: TGTGCCAGCAGCTTAAGCACATGGGGCCACGAGCAGTACTTC.

The gene calls are TRBV2 and TRBJ1-1; possible D gene TRBD1, 6 bases. The CDR3 covers 13 residues. Trimming shortened V by 10 bases and J by 1 base, and 13 bases separated the two germline ends. Looked up from germline, CDR1 is SNHLY and CDR2 is FYNNEI. DNA of the CDR3: TGTGCCAACACGAAGGACAGGAACACTGAAGCTTTCTTT. This translates into CANTKDRNTEAFF. The full variable domain, with the rest looked up from reference TRBV2 and TRBJ1-1, is EPEVTQTPSHQVTQMGQEVILRCVPISNHLYFYWYRQILGQKVEFLVSFYNNEISEKSEIFDDQFSVERPDGSNFTLKIRSTKLEDSAMYFCANTKDRNTEAFFGQGTRLTVV.

This clone was seen only once. The V gene is TRBV2, the J gene TRBJ2-5; 10 positions match TRBD1. Looked up from germline, CDR1 is SNHLY and CDR2 is FYNNEI. Germline trimming cut 7 bases from V and 5 bases from J; bases unmatched to any gene: 10. The CDR3 contains 15 residues. CDR3 DNA: TGTGCCAGCAATAACCTCGGACAGGGGGTGGAGACCCAGTACTTC. Amino acid sequence: CASNNLGQGVETQYF.

A single count supports this clone. V and J are TRBV5-4 and TRBJ1-4; TRBD1 agrees at 8 bases. Losses at the gene ends were 4 bases for V and 4 bases for J; bases not matched to a gene: 3. The V gene's germline CDR1 is SGHNT and CDR2 YYREEE (reference sequence). This CDR3 is built from 14 residues. DNA of the CDR3: TGTGCCAGCAGCAGGGACAGGAGTAATGAAAAACTGTTTTTT. This translates into CASSRDRSNEKLFF.

J is TRBJ1-2 and V is TRBV12-5; a possible D gene is TRBD1 (5 bases). Germline CDR1 reads LGHNT; CDR2 reads FRNRAP. The CDR3 contains 13 residues. V was pared by 3 bases and J by 7 bases, with 12 bases between. The CDR3, as DNA: TGTGCTAGTGGTTTTCAGGGACTATCTGGCTACACCTTC. It encodes CASGFQGLSGYTF.

This chain joins TRBV15 and TRBJ2-2; possibly TRBD2 for D (6 bases). This CDR3 is 14 amino acids long. Trimming took off 7 bases at V and 6 bases at J, with 15 bases between the two ends. The germline CDR1 and CDR2 sequences are LNHNV and YYDKDF (reference sequence). As DNA, the CDR3 is TGTGCCACCACGGCCGGGGGTACGGCCGGGGAGCTGTTTTTT. Residues: CATTAGGTAGELFF.

This clone occurred once. The chain joins TRBV9 to TRBJ2-7, with 11 bases identical to TRBD2. The CDR3 has 14 amino acids. Trimming cost V 4 bases and J 5 bases; bases outside gene matches: 5. The germline CDR1 and CDR2 sequences are SGDLS and YYNGEE. The CDR3 protein is CASSPTSGGNEQYF. CDR3 bases: TGTGCCAGCAGCCCCACTAGCGGGGGCAACGAGCAGTACTTC.

This chain links TRBV9 with TRBJ1-4, with D maybe TRBD1 (6 bases). This CDR3 has 14 residues. Per germline, CDR1 SGDLS and CDR2 YYNGEE. V shed 0 bases and J shed 4 bases, with 7 bases lying between them. The CDR3 is CASSVGGRNEKLFF. In DNA, the CDR3 is TGTGCCAGCAGCGTAGGGGGGCGTAATGAAAAACTGTTTTTT.

The chain links TRBV2 to TRBJ2-3; 11 bases align to TRBD1. The CDR3 extends over 14 amino acids. Germline loops: CDR1 SNHLY, CDR2 FYNNEI. J lost 3 bases, V lost 9 bases, and 5 bases had no gene match. CDR3 in DNA: TGTGCCAGTTGGGGACAGGGGGAGACAGATACGCAGTATTTT. Translating gives CASWGQGETDTQYF.

The chain is built from TRBV11-2 and TRBJ2-7; 9 bases align to TRBD1. V shed 1 base and J 3 bases; nucleotides not matched to a gene: 1. CDR3 length equals 14 residues. CDR1 SGHAT and CDR2 FQNNGV come from the germline V gene. The CDR3: CASSLGTGVYEQYF. CDR3 sequence (DNA): TGTGCCAGCAGCTTAGGGACAGGGGTCTACGAGCAGTACTTC.

This clone has more than one count but fewer than ten. The chain recombines TRBV5-1 with TRBJ1-5; D is ambiguous. CDR1 is SGHRS, CDR2 YFSETQ, per germline. The CDR3 consists of 14 residues. V gave up 0 bases and J gave up 2 bases, with 6 bases separating them. The DNA for the CDR3 is TGCGCCAGCAGCTTGGCAGCGGGCAATCAGCCCCAGCATTTT. Its protein is CASSLAAGNQPQHF.

The gene calls are TRBV10-1 and TRBJ2-3; TRBD1 aligns across 7 bases. Germline V gene lookup returns CDR1 WNHNN and CDR2 SYGVQD (reference sequence). V lost 4 bases and J lost 6; bases outside the gene matches: 1. The CDR3 extends over 12 amino acids. CDR3 residues: CASSATGDTQYF. CDR3 in DNA: TGCGCCAGCAGTGCGACAGGGGATACGCAGTATTTT.

V is TRBV18 and J is TRBJ1-1; D is possibly TRBD1 (6 bases). Germline CDR1 reads KGHSH; CDR2 reads LQKENI. This CDR3 is built from 15 residues. Trimming pared 1 base from V and 10 bases from J, leaving 19 bases between. The chain's CDR3 is CASSPRTEGAVGAFF. DNA for the CDR3: TGTGCCAGCTCACCACGGACAGAAGGTGCCGTGGGAGCTTTCTTT. The variable domain in full, with the rest retrieved from reference TRBV18 and TRBJ1-1, is NAGVMQNPRHLVRRRGQEARLRCSPMKGHSHVYWYRQLPEEGLKFMVYLQKENIIDESGMPKERFSAEFPKEGPSILRIQQVVRGDSAAYFCASSPRTEGAVGAFFGQGTRLTVV.

The gene calls are TRBV18 and TRBJ2-7, with 7 positions matching TRBD1. CDR3 size: 15 residues. V was pared by 3 bases and J by 3 bases, with 8 bases of the junction left unmatched. In germline, CDR1 is KGHSH, CDR2 LQKENI. The CDR3 sequence is CASSPTGQTFYEQYF. CDR3 nucleotide sequence: TGTGCCAGCTCACCCACGGGACAGACGTTCTACGAGCAGTACTTC.

Concerning this clone: An end of the junction does not agree with germline; a read error may underlie this. This rearrangement joins TRBV27 to TRBJ1-1, with D unresolved. This CDR3 is 15 amino acids long. Germline V CDR1 and CDR2: MNHEY, SMNVEV (reference sequence). The CDR3 coding sequence is TGTGTCAGCAGGCCCCGAGAGGTGGTGAACACTGAAGCTTTCTTT. The encoded protein is CVSRPREVVNTEAFF.

Turning to this clone: Other nucleotide sequences from this sample produce the same CDR3. The chain is built from TRBV11-3 and TRBJ1-1; D unresolved. Germline CDR1 SGHNT, CDR2 YENEEA. The CDR3 has 13 amino acids. Trimming shortened V by 5 bases and J by 1 base, and 8 bases separated the two germline ends. The CDR3 loop reads CASSLGQNTEAFF. The CDR3 coding sequence is TGTGCCAGCAGCCTAGGTCAGAACACTGAAGCTTTCTTT.

The chain joins TRBV5-4 to TRBJ2-1; possible D gene TRBD2, 5 bases. Trimming cost V 4 bases and J 0 bases, with 11 bases left between them. Germline CDR1 SGHNT, CDR2 YYREEE (reference sequence). The CDR3 spans 15 residues. The CDR3 sequence: CASSPTGSSYNEQFF. CDR3 DNA sequence: TGTGCCAGCAGCCCGACGGGGAGCTCCTACAATGAGCAGTTCTTC.

The CDR3 nucleotides are TGTGCCAGCAGCTTAAGCGAATCACCCCTCCACTTT. Amino acids: CASSLSESPLHF. The chain is built from TRBV7-2 and TRBJ1-6; D ambiguous. The CDR3 contains 12 residues. The V gene's germline CDR1 is SGHTA and CDR2 FQGNSA. V lost 2 bases, J lost 10 bases, and 6 bases lay in between.

The chain employs TRBV29-1 and TRBJ1-1; D might be TRBD1 (6 bases). Trimming cost V 4 bases and J 2 bases, with 11 bases left between them. CDR1 is SQVTM and CDR2 is ANQGSEA in the germline V gene. The CDR3 has 13 residues. CDR3 sequence: CSVGQGINTEAFF. The CDR3 nucleotides are TGCAGCGTTGGGCAGGGGATAAACACTGAAGCTTTCTTT.

In its sample, this clone was seen once. The chain is built from TRBV12-5 and TRBJ2-2; TRBD2 matches 9 bases. Germline CDR1 and CDR2: LGHNT and FRNRAP. The CDR3 consists of 16 residues. Germline trimming cut 8 bases from V and 7 bases from J; bases unmatched to any gene: 14. The CDR3 loop is CASLQSLAGVVGELFF. The CDR3 nucleotides read TGTGCTAGTCTACAATCATTAGCGGGAGTGGTCGGGGAGCTGTTTTTT.

This clone occurred a few times. This chain joins TRBV19 and TRBJ2-7, with 8 bases that match TRBD1. With V trimmed by 5 bases and J by 0 bases, 6 bases remained unmatched. The CDR3 consists of 15 residues. The germline gives CDR1 LNHDA, CDR2 SQIVND (reference sequence). The CDR3, as DNA: TGTGCCAGTAGTCTGGGACAGGTAAACTCCTACGAGCAGTACTTC. It specifies CASSLGQVNSYEQYF.

The rearrangement joins TRBV15 to TRBJ2-1; the match to TRBD1 covers 8 bases. J was trimmed by 4 bases and V by 0 bases; bases with no gene match: 5. The CDR3 has 16 residues. In germline, CDR1 is LNHNV, CDR2 YYDKDF (reference sequence). CDR3 sequence reads: CATSREPGGAYNEQFF. The DNA for the CDR3 is TGTGCCACCAGCAGAGAACCAGGGGGCGCTTACAATGAGCAGTTCTTC.

This rearrangement joins TRBV7-2 to TRBJ2-3; D call uncertain. The V gene's germline CDR1 is SGHTA and CDR2 FQGNSA. The CDR3 has 11 amino acids. Trimming pared 7 bases from V and 2 bases from J, leaving 4 bases between. The CDR3 region has the DNA TGTGCCAGCACCAACACAGATACGCAGTATTTT. Protein product: CASTNTDTQYF.